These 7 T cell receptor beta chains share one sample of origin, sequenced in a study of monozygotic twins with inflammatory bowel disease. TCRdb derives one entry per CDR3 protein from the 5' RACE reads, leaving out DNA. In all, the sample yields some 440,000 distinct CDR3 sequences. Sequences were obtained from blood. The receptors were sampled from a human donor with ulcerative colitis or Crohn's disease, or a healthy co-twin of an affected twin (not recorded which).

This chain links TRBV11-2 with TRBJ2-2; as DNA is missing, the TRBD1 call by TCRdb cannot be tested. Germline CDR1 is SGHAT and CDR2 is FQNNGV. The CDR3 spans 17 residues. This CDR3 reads CASSLAGTGGITGELFF.

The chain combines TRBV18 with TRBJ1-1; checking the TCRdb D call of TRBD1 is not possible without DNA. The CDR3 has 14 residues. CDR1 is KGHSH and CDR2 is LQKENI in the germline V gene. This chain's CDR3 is CASSRSGRDTEAFF.

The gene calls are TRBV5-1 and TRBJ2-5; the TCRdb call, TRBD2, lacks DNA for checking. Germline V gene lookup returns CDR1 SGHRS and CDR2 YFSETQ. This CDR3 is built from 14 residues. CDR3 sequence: CASTSRLAGETQYF.

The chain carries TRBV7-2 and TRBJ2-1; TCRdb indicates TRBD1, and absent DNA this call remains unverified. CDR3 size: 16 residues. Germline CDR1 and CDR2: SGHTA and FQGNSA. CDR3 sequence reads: CASSALGQGVPNEQFF.

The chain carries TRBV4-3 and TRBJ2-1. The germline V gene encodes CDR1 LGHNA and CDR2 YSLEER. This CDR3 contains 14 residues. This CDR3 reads CASSQEGSYNEQFF.

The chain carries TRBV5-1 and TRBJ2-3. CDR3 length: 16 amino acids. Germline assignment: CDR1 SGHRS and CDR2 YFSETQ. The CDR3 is CASSLGGRLATDTQYF.

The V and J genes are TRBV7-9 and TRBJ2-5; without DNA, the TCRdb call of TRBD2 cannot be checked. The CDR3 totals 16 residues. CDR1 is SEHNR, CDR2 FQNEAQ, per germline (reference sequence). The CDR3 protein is CASSPRLAGVQETQYF.